This T cell receptor beta chain originates from a study of T cell repertoires in cytomegalovirus infection. The wider study: Matching HLA type and CMV infection were both indicated by public TCR beta signatures. Regarding the study as a whole: Summed public TCR beta family frequency identified CMV carriers bearing the relevant HLA. In two of eight donors, the top clonotype was HLA-C-restricted CMV-specific.

Germline assignment: CDR1 LNHDA and CDR2 SQIVND (reference sequence). The CDR3 is made up of 13 amino acids. The ends were cut back, 4 bases at V and 1 base at J, with 7 bases in the middle. Using its own MiXCR run on the reads, TCRdb lists one record per CDR3 protein. The sample yields fewer than 250,000 distinct CDR3 sequences, 9% to 15% seen once. In this sample, this clonotype turned up a few times. Its antigen is unidentified. Sequencing input: PBMCs. The receptor's source is a human donor in good health (CMV status not recorded). Some clones in this sample may be carry-over from other donors' samples. The V gene is TRBV19, the J gene TRBJ1-1, with unresolved D. This CDR3 reads CASSTSGNTEAFF. CDR3 DNA: TGTGCCAGTAGTACCTCGGGGAACACTGAAGCTTTCTTT. Drawing the rest from reference TRBV19 and TRBJ1-1, the complete variable domain is DGGITQSPKYLFRKEGQNVTLSCEQNLNHDAMYWYRQDPGQGLRLIYYSQIVNDFQKGDIAEGYSVSREKKESFPLTVTSAQKNPTAFYLCASSTSGNTEAFFGQGTRLTVV.